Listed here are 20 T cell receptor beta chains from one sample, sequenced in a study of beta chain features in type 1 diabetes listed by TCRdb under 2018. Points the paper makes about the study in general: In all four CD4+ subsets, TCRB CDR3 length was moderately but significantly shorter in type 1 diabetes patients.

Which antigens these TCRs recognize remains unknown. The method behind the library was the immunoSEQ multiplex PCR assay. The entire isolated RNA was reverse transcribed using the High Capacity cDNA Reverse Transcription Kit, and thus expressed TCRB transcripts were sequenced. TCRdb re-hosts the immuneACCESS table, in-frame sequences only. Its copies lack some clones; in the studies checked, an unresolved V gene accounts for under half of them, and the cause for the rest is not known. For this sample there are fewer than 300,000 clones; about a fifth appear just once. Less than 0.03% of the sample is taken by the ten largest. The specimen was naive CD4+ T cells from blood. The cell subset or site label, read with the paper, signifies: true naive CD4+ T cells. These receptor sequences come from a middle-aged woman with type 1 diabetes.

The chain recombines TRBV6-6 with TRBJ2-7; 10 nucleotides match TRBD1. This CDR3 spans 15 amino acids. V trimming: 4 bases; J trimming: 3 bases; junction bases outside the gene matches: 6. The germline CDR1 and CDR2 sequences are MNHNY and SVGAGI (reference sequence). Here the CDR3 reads CASSSPGTGVYEQYF. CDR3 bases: TGTGCCAGCAGTTCCCCCGGGACAGGGGTCTACGAGCAGTACTTC.

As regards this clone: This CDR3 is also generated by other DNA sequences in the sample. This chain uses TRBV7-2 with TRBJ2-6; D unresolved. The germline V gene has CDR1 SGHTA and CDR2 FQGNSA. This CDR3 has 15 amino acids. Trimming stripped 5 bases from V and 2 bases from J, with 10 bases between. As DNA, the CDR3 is TGTGCCAGCAGCCTTCAGGCCCCTGGGGCCAACGTCCTGACTTTC. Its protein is CASSLQAPGANVLTF. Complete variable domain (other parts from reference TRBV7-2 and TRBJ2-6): GAGVSQSPSNKVTEKGKDVELRCDPISGHTALYWYRQSLGQGLEFLIYFQGNSAPDKSGLPSDRFSAERTGGSVSTLTIQRTQQEDSAVYLCASSLQAPGANVLTFGAGSRLTVL.

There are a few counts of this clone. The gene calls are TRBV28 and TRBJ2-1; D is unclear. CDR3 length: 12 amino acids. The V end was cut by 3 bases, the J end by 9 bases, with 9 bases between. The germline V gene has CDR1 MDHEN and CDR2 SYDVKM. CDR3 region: CASSFLGSEQFF. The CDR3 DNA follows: TGTGCCAGCAGTTTCCTGGGCAGTGAGCAGTTCTTC.

As DNA, the CDR3 is TGTGCCAGCAGCTTACAGGGGACCGTGGAGCCCCAGCATTTT. As protein: CASSLQGTVEPQHF. The chain combines TRBV7-9 with TRBJ1-5; a possible D gene is TRBD1 (6 bases). The CDR3 length is 14 residues. Germline V gene sequence: CDR1 SEHNR, CDR2 FQNEAQ (reference sequence). Trimming took off 2 bases at V and 8 bases at J, with 13 bases between the two ends.

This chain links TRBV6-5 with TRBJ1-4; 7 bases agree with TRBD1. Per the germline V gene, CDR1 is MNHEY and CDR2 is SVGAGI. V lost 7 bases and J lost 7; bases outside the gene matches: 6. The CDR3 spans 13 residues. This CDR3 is CASTPGTAEKLFF. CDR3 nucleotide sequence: TGTGCCAGCACCCCTGGGACAGCTGAAAAACTGTTTTTT.

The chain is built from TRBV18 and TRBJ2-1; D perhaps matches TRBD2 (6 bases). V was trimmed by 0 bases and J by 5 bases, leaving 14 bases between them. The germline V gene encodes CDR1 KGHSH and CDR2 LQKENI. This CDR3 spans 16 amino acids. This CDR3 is CASSPPGLGGHNEQFF. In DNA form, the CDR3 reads TGTGCCAGCTCACCACCGGGTCTGGGAGGCCACAATGAGCAGTTCTTC.

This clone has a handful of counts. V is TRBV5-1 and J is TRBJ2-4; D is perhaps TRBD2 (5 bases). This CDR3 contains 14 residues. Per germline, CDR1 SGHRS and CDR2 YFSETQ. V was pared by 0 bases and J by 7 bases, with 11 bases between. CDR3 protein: CASSLGGGSNIQYF. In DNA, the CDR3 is TGCGCCAGCAGCTTGGGAGGAGGCTCGAACATTCAGTACTTC. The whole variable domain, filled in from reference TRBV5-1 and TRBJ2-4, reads KAGVTQTPRYLIKTRGQQVTLSCSPISGHRSVSWYQQTPGQGLQFLFEYFSETQRNKGNFPGRFSGRQFSNSRSEMNVSTLELGDSALYLCASSLGGGSNIQYFGAGTRLSVL.

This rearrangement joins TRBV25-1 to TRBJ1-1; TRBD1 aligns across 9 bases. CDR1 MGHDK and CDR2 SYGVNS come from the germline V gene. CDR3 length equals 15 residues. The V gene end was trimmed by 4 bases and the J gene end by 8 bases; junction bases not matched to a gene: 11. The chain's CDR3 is CASSAHPGQGFEAFF. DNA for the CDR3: TGTGCCAGCAGTGCCCACCCGGGACAGGGTTTCGAAGCTTTCTTT.

As DNA, the CDR3 is TGTGCCAGCAGTTTGGCCAGGGGCAATGGTTATAGCGAGCAGTACTTC. Translated: CASSLARGNGYSEQYF. The chain employs TRBV28 and TRBJ2-7; D is perhaps TRBD1 (6 bases). This CDR3 spans 16 amino acids. Germline CDR1 MDHEN, CDR2 SYDVKM. V lost 3 bases and J lost 6, with 21 bases in between.

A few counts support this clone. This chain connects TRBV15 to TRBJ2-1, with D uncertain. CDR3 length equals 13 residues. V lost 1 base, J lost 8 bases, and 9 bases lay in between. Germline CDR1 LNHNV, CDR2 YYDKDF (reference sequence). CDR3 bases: TGTGCCACCAGCAGAGCCTCCCTACATGAGCAGTTCTTC. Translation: CATSRASLHEQFF.

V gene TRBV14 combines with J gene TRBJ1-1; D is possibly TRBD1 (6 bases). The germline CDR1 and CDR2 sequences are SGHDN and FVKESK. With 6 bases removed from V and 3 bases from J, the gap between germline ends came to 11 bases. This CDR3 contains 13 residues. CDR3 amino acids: CASSRDRHTEAFF. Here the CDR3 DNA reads TGTGCCAGCAGTCGAGACAGGCACACTGAAGCTTTCTTT.

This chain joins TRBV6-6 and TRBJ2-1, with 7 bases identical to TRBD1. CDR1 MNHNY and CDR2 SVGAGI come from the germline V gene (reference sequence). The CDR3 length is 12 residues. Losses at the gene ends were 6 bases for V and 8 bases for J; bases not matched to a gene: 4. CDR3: CASSQDRDEQFF. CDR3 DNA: TGTGCCAGCAGCCAAGACAGGGATGAGCAGTTCTTC.

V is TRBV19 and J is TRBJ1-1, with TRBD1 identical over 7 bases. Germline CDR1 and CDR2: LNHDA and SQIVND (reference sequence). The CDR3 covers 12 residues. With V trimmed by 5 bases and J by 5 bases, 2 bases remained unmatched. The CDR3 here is CASSPTGTEAFF. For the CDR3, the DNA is TGTGCCAGTAGTCCGACAGGGACTGAAGCTTTCTTT.

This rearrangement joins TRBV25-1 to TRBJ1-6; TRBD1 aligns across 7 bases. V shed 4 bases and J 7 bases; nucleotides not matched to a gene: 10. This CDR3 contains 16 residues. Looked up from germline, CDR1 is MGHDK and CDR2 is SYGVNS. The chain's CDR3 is CASSAPPTGNNSPLHF. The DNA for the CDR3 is TGTGCCAGCAGTGCCCCCCCGACAGGGAACAATTCACCCCTCCACTTT. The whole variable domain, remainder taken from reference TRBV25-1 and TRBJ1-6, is EADIYQTPRYLVIGTGKKITLECSQTMGHDKMYWYQQDPGMELHLIHYSYGVNSTEKGDLSSESTVSRIRTEHFPLTLESARPSHTSQYLCASSAPPTGNNSPLHFGNGTRLTVT.

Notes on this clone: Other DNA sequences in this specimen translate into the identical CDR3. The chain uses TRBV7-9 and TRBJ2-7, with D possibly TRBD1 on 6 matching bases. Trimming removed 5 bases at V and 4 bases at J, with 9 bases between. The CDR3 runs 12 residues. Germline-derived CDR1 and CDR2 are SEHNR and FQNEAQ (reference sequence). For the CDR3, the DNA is TGTGCCAGCAGCCTACAGGGTTACGAGCAGTACTTC. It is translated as CASSLQGYEQYF.

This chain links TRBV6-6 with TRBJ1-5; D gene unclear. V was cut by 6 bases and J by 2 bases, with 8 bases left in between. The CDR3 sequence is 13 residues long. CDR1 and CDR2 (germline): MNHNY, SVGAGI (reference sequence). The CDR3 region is CASRRLGNQPQHF. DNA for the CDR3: TGTGCCAGCAGACGGTTGGGCAATCAGCCCCAGCATTTT.

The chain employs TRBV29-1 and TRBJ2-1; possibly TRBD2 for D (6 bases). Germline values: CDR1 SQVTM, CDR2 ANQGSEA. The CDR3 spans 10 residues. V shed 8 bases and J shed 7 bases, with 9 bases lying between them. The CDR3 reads CSHGGNEQFF. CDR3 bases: TGCAGCCACGGAGGGAATGAGCAGTTCTTC.

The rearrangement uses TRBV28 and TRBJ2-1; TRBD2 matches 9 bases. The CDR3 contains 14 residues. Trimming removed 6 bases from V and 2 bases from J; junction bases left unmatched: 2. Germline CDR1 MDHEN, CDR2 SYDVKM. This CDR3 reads CASSGLATYNEQFF. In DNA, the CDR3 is TGTGCCAGCAGCGGACTAGCGACCTACAATGAGCAGTTCTTC.

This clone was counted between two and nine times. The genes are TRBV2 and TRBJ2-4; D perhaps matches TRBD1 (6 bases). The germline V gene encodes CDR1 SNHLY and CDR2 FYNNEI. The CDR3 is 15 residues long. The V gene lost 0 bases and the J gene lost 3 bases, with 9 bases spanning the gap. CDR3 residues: CASSEAGAIKNIQYF. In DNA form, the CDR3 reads TGTGCCAGCAGTGAAGCGGGGGCCATCAAAAACATTCAGTACTTC.

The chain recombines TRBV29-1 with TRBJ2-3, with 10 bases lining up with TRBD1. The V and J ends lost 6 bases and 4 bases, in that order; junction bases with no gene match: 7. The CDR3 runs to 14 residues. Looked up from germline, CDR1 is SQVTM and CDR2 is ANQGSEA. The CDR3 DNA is TGCAGCGTCGCCGGGACAGGGGAGGCAGATACGCAGTATTTT. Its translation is CSVAGTGEADTQYF.